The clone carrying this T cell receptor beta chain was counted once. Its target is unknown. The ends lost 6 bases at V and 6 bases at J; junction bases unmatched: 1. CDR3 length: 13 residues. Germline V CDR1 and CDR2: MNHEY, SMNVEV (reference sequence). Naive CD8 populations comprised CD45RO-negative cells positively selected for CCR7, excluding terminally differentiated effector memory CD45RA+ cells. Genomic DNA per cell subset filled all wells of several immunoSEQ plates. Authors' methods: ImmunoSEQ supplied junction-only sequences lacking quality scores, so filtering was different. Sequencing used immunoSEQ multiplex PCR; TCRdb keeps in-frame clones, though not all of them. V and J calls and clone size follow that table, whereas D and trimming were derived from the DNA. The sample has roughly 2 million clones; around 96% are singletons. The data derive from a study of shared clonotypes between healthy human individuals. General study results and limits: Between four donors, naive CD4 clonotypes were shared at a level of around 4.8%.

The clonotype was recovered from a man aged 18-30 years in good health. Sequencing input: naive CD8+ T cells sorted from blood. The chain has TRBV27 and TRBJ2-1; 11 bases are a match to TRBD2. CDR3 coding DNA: TGTGCCAGCAGGACTAGCGGGACCAATGAGCAGTTCTTC. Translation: CASRTSGTNEQFF.